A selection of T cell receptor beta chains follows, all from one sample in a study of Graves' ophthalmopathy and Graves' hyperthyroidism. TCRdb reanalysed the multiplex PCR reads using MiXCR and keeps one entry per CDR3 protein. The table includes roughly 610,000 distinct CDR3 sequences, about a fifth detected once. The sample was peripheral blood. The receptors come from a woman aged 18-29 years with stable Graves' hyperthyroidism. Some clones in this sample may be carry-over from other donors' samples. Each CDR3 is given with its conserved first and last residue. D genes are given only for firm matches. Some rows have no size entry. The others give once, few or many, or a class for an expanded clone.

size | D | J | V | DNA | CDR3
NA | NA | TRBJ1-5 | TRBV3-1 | TGTGCCAGCAGCCTCGGGACACGCAATCAGCCCCAGCATTTT | CASSLGTRNQPQHF
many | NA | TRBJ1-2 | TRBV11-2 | TGTGCCAGCAGGGCCATAGGGGGGGATGGCTACACCTTC | CASRAIGGDGYTF
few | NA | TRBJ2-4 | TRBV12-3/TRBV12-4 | TGTGCCAGCAGTCCCGCCAAAAACATTCAGTACTTC | CASSPAKNIQYF
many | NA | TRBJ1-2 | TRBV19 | TGTGCCAGTAGCCCCTTCGGGTATGGCTACACCTTC | CASSPFGYGYTF
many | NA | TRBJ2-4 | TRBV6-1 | TGTGCCAGCAGTGCTAACATTCAGTACTTC | CASSANIQYF
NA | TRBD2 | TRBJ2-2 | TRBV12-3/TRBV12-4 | TGTGCCAGCACCCCGACTAGCGGAGAGGGAACCGGGGAGCTGTTTTTT | CASTPTSGEGTGELFF
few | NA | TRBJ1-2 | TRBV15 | TGTGCCACCAGCAGAGGTATCGGGCGGGACGACTATGGCTACACCTTC | CATSRGIGRDDYGYTF
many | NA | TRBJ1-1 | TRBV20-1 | TGCAGTGCTAGAGGAACCTGGGGGACAAACACTGAAGCTTTCTTT | CSARGTWGTNTEAFF
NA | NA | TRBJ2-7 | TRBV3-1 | TGTGCCAGCAGCCACGAGAGGAGCGCCGTCAGGGTTGGCGAGCAGTACTTC | CASSHERSAVRVGEQYF
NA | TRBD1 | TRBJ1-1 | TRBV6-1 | TGTGCCAGCAGCCGGGACAGGGTGACGAACACTGAAGCTTTCTTT | CASSRDRVTNTEAFF
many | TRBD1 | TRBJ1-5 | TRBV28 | TGTGCCAGCAGTCTCGATCTCTCAAACAGGGGGAATCAGCCCCAGCATTTT | CASSLDLSNRGNQPQHF
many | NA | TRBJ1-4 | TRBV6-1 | TGTGCCAGCAGTGAAGCGCGGACAAGTAATGAAAAACTGTTTTTT | CASSEARTSNEKLFF
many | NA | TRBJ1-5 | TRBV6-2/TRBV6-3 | TGTGCCAGCAGTTACGGACCCGGGCGGCTTTATCAGCCCCAGCATTTT | CASSYGPGRLYQPQHF
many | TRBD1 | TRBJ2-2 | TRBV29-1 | TGCAGCGTTGAACCCCGGACAGGGTATACCGGGGAGCTGTTTTTT | CSVEPRTGYTGELFF
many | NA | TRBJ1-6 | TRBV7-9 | TGTGCCAGCAGCTCAGGGGTCGCCTATAATTCACCCCTCCACTTT | CASSSGVAYNSPLHF
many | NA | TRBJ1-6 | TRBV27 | TGTGCCAGCAGTTTAGTTACAGGGACTAATTCACCCCTCCACTTT | CASSLVTGTNSPLHF
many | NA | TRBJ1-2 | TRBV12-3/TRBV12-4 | TGTGCCAGCAGTTTCGCGAGGCTTGGCTACACCTTC | CASSFARLGYTF
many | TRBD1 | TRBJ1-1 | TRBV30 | TGTGCCTGGAGCACAGGGGTGCAGACTGAAGCTTTCTTT | CAWSTGVQTEAFF
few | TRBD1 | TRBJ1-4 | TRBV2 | TGTGCCAGCAGTGAAGAGGGGACAGTTGAAAAACTGTTTTTT | CASSEEGTVEKLFF
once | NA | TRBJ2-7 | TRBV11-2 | TGTGCCAGCAGCTTAGACGGACCGACCTACGAGCAGTACTTC | CASSLDGPTYEQYF
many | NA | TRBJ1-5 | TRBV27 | TGTGCCAGCAGGGGGGGGACGGCAAGCAATCAGCCCCAGCATTTT | CASRGGTASNQPQHF
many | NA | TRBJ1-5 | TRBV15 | TGTGCCACCAGCGGCCTGGGGGGGTCCAGTCAGCCCCAGCATTTT | CATSGLGGSSQPQHF
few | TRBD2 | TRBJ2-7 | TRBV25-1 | TGTGCCAGCAGTGAATGGGAGGTAGCGGGAGTGTGGAAAGAGCAGTACTTC | CASSEWEVAGVWKEQYF
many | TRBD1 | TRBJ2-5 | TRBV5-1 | TGCGCCAGCAGCGCAACGCGGACAGGGGGTTTTTATTTGGAGACCCAGTACTTC | CASSATRTGGFYLETQYF
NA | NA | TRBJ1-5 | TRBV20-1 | TGCAGTTACAGGACAGACTATAGCAATCAGCCCCAGCATTTT | CSYRTDYSNQPQHF
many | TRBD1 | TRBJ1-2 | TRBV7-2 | TGTGCCAGCAGCTCCTCTCAGGGGGGAGGCTACACCTTC | CASSSSQGGGYTF
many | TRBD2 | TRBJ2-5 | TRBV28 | TGTGCCAGCAGTTCCCCCCTAGCGGGAGGGCCTTGGGGTGAGACCCAGTACTTC | CASSSPLAGGPWGETQYF
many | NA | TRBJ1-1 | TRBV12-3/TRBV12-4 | TGTGCCAGCAGCATGAACACTGAAGCTTTCTTT | CASSMNTEAFF
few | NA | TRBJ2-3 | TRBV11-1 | TGTGCCAGCAGCTTAACGGAATCCGGACCTTTGAAAGATACGCAGTATTTT | CASSLTESGPLKDTQYF
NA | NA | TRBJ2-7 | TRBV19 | TGTGCCAGTTCAAGTATGGGCTACGAGCAGTACTTC | CASSSMGYEQYF
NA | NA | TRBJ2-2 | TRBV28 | TGTGCCACCACAACGAACACCGGGGAGCTGTTTTTT | CATTTNTGELFF
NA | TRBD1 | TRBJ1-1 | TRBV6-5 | TGTGCCAGCAGTTACGACAGGGGGTGGACTGAAGCTTTCTTT | CASSYDRGWTEAFF
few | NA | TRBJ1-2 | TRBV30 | TGTGCCTGGAGTGTCGGTGGCTACACCTTC | CAWSVGGYTF
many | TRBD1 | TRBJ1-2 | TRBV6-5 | TGTGCCAGCAGTCACTTTGGACAGGGGGATGGCTACACCTTC | CASSHFGQGDGYTF
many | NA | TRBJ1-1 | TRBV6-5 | TGTGCCAGCAGCCGTTTAGCAGGGGACACTGAAGCTTTCTTT | CASSRLAGDTEAFF
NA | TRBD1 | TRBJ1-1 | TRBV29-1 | TGCAGCGTTGAAGTCAGGGGGCCCACTGAAGCTTTCTTT | CSVEVRGPTEAFF
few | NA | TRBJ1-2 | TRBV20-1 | TGCAGTGCCTACAGGTCTGACTATGGCTACACCTTC | CSAYRSDYGYTF
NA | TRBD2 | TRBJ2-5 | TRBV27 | TGTGCCAGCAGTTCCGGGGGGGCCGACCAAGAGACCCAGTACTTC | CASSSGGADQETQYF
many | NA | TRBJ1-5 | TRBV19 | TGTGCCAGTAGTATACAGGTCTTGGAGCCCCAGCATTTT | CASSIQVLEPQHF
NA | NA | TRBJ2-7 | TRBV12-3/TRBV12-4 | TGTGCCAGCAGCCGAAGAGGGAACGATCAGTACTTC | CASSRRGNDQYF
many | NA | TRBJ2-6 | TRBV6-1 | TGTGCCAGCAGGGAAGAGTCGGCTGGGGCCAACGTCCTGACTTTC | CASREESAGANVLTF
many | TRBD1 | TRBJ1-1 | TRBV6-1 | TGTGCCAGCAGTCGACCGGGACAGGGGTTTCAAGCTTTCTTT | CASSRPGQGFQAFF
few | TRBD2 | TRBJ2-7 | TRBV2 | TGTGCCAGCGTTCAAGGACTAGCGGGGACGTACTTC | CASVQGLAGTYF
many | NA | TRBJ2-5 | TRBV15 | TGTGCCACCAGCGCTACAGAGAGCCCCAGAGGGGAGACCCAGTACTTC | CATSATESPRGETQYF
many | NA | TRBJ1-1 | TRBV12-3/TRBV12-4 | TGTGCCAGCAGTTTTGGCGCGGGGATGAACACTGAAGCTTTCTTT | CASSFGAGMNTEAFF
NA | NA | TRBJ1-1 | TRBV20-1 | TGCAGTGATAGTGCGTACACTGAAGCTTTCTTT | CSDSAYTEAFF
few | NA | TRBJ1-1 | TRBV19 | TGTGCCAGTAGAATGGCCGGGGACGTTGAAGCTTTCTTT | CASRMAGDVEAFF
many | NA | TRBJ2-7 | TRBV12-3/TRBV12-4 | TGTGCCAGCAGCACAGGTAGAATATCAGGCTACGAGCAGTACTTC | CASSTGRISGYEQYF
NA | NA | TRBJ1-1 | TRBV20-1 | TGCATGACCCCGGGGGAACAGAGGCAACCCGGAGCTTTCTTT | CMTPGEQRQPGAFF
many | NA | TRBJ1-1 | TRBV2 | TGTGCCAGCAGGCAGACTGAAGCTTTCTTT | CASRQTEAFF
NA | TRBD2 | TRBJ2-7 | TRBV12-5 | TGTGCTAGTGGTTTGGCGGCTAGCGGAACCTACGAGCAGTACTTC | CASGLAASGTYEQYF
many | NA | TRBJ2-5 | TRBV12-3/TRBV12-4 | TGTGCCAGCAGTTTAGGACAAAAAGAGACCCAGTACTTC | CASSLGQKETQYF
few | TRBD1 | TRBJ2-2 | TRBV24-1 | TGTGCCACCAGTGATTACGGGACAGGGGACGCCGGGGAGCTGTTTTTT | CATSDYGTGDAGELFF